This record concerns one T cell receptor beta chain sequence. Its target is unknown. The sample comes from a study of radiotherapy plus CTLA-4 blockade in lung cancer. On the study more broadly: For less than 20% of patients, objective responses occurred, and about 33% had disease control.

This CDR3 comprises 16 residues. Trimming took 5 bases from V and 4 from J; bases not matched to a gene: 7. CDR1 is SGHTA, CDR2 FQGTGA, per germline. CTLA-4 blockade using ipilimumab, together with focal radiation, was received by patients with chemo-refractory metastatic non-small-cell lung cancer. TCRdb's table, derived via immunoSEQ multiplex PCR, lists solely in-frame clones and lacks some. The profile shows around 110,000 clones, about 80% of them singletons. Study-wide results and limits: Once radiotherapy plus ipilimumab had been given, TCR clones derived from tumor expanded in blood.

Source: peripheral blood, taken from a patient treated with radiotherapy plus ipilimumab. The TCR was taken from a human donor with non-small cell lung cancer that progressed on radiotherapy plus ipilimumab. Some clones in this sample may be carry-over from other donors' samples. The chain combines TRBV7-3 with TRBJ2-1, with 11 bases that match TRBD2. CDR3 region: CASSLVGTSGYNEQFF. CDR3 DNA sequence: TGTGCCAGCAGCCTTGTCGGGACTAGCGGATACAATGAGCAGTTCTTC.